What follows is one T cell receptor (beta chain) and its context. Which antigen it targets is not known. No base quality values were provided; no much bigger clone lies one nucleotide off. Libraries were constructed by the immunoSEQ multiplex PCR assay. The immuneACCESS repertoire file appears here via TCRdb, limited to in-frame rearrangements. These files lack a portion of the clones; in checked studies, under half of the deficit traces to unresolved V genes, and the cause of the others is not known. This sample lists 15,000 to 20,000 clones; 80% to 90% were detected once. 13% of the sample rests with the top ten. This sample was included in a study of T cell changes during pregnancy in multiple sclerosis (dated by TCRdb to the late 2010s). With respect to the entire study: The study examined how the T cell repertoire changed over the course of pregnancy in women with multiple sclerosis.

V lost 1 base and J lost 3 bases, and the count of bases not matched to a germline gene is 6. The CDR3 contains 17 residues, cysteine and phenylalanine counted. Only the CDR3 part of the read is kept: 51 bases, read in frame from the first base. The germline V gene specifies SGHVS as CDR1 and FNYEAQ as CDR2. Sample: CD8+ T cells from peripheral blood mononuclear cells, taken in the third trimester of pregnancy. The V gene is TRBV7-6 and the J gene is TRBJ2-5; 12 nucleotides in the junction match TRBD2. The TCR sequence derives from a female donor in good health, enrolled as a control in a pregnancy study. The DNA sequence is TGTGCCAGCAGCTTAGAAGCGGCTAGCGGGGGGGAAGAGACCCAGTACTTC. It is translated as CASSLEAASGGEETQYF.